The rows below give T cell receptor beta chains drawn from one sample of a study of beta chain features in type 1 diabetes. Some clones are missing from TCRdb's copy, which holds only in-frame ones; the method was immunoSEQ multiplex PCR. This table has approximately 200,000 clones, about 9.3% appearing once. The source material was naive CD4+ T cells from blood. The receptors were gathered from a woman under 30 in good health. Each CDR3 is given with its conserved first and last residue. The D gene is left open where the match is weak. Where a row states a size, it is once, few, many or the class of an expanded clone; other rows omit it.

TRBJ1-5 few TRBV5-1 . CASSLRGDQPQHF TGCGCCAGCAGCTTGCGGGGTGATCAGCCCCAGCATTTT
TRBJ2-3 many TRBV4-1 . CASSQEGKGADTQYF TGCGCCAGCAGCCAAGAGGGGAAAGGGGCAGATACGCAGTATTTT
TRBJ1-5 few TRBV30 . CAWSPPAPGINQPQHF TGTGCCTGGAGTCCCCCCGCCCCAGGAATCAATCAGCCCCAGCATTTT
TRBJ2-3 few TRBV29-1 . CSVVPGASADTQYF TGCAGCGTTGTTCCGGGAGCCAGCGCAGATACGCAGTATTTT
TRBJ1-1 few TRBV30 . CAWSVTGSTEAFF TGTGCCTGGAGTGTAACAGGGAGCACTGAAGCTTTCTTT
TRBJ2-1 few TRBV19 TRBD1 CASTLGTGSYNEQFF TGTGCCAGTACCCTAGGGACAGGGTCCTACAATGAGCAGTTCTTC
TRBJ1-1 few TRBV11-2 TRBD1 CASSGTGALSDEAFF TGTGCCAGCAGCGGGACAGGGGCCCTTTCCGATGAAGCTTTCTTT
TRBJ2-7 few TRBV6-5 TRBD2 CASRRLAGDSYEQYF TGTGCCAGCAGGAGACTAGCGGGAGACTCCTACGAGCAGTACTTC
TRBJ1-1 few TRBV1 . CTSSQDLLGGLSTEAFF TGCACCAGCAGCCAAGATCTATTGGGGGGACTTAGCACTGAAGCTTTCTTT
TRBJ2-3 . TRBV29-1 TRBD2 CSVGLAGGTSTDTQYF TGCAGCGTAGGACTAGCGGGGGGCACTAGCACAGATACGCAGTATTTT
TRBJ2-3 few TRBV29-1 . CSVSRGPTDTQYF TGCAGCGTTTCGCGGGGGCCTACAGATACGCAGTATTTT
TRBJ1-2 . TRBV6-4 TRBD1 CASSDTWGQGNYGYTF TGTGCCAGCAGTGACACTTGGGGACAGGGCAACTATGGCTACACCTTC
TRBJ1-1 few TRBV5-6 . CASSLNTEAFF TGTGCCAGCAGCCTAAACACTGAAGCTTTCTTT
TRBJ2-5 . TRBV18 TRBD1 CASSPPSGRGLGETQYF TGTGCCAGCTCACCACCTTCTGGAAGGGGGCTCGGGGAGACCCAGTACTTC
TRBJ2-7 many TRBV9 . CASSVASGGAGYEQYF TGTGCCAGCAGCGTAGCTTCGGGGGGCGCGGGCTACGAGCAGTACTTC
TRBJ2-2 few TRBV19 . CASSYLGGANTGELFF TGTGCCAGTAGTTATCTGGGCGGGGCGAACACCGGGGAGCTGTTTTTT